This is a list of T cell receptor beta chains from one sample in a study of cytomegalovirus exposure and HLA in healthy donors. The protocol was immunoSEQ multiplex PCR, while the TCRdb copy is restricted to in-frame clones and leaves out a portion. The sample contains about 200,000 clones, roughly 80% of which appear only once. The sample comprised PBMCs. The receptors originated from a middle-aged woman in good health and CMV-seronegative. CDR3s include the opening cysteine and the closing phenylalanine or tryptophan. The D gene is left open where the match is weak. Clone size is stated in some rows and not others, as once, few, many or a class when expanded.

D gene: TRBD2
clone size: .
V gene: TRBV28
CDR3 length: 16
J gene: TRBJ2-3
CDR3 protein: CASRMPLTGGTDTQYF
CDR3 DNA: TGTGCCAGCAGGATGCCACTAACGGGAGGTACAGATACGCAGTATTTT

D gene: .
clone size: once
V gene: TRBV30
CDR3 length: 14
J gene: TRBJ2-7
CDR3 protein: CAWSPHPRGYEQYF
CDR3 DNA: TGTGCCTGGAGCCCTCATCCCAGGGGCTACGAGCAGTACTTC

D gene: TRBD2
clone size: .
V gene: TRBV5-6
CDR3 length: 16
J gene: TRBJ2-5
CDR3 protein: CASSLGSGRAGETQYF
CDR3 DNA: TGTGCCAGCAGCTTGGGCAGCGGGAGGGCCGGGGAGACCCAGTACTTC

D gene: TRBD2
clone size: .
V gene: TRBV5-8
CDR3 length: 14
J gene: TRBJ2-1
CDR3 protein: CASSLGTSGTEQFF
CDR3 DNA: TGTGCCAGCAGCTTGGGGACTAGCGGAACTGAGCAGTTCTTC

D gene: TRBD2
clone size: .
V gene: TRBV9
CDR3 length: 15
J gene: TRBJ2-7
CDR3 protein: CASNLGTSGSYEQYF
CDR3 DNA: TGTGCCAGCAACTTGGGGACTAGCGGTTCCTACGAGCAGTACTTC

D gene: .
clone size: .
V gene: TRBV15
CDR3 length: 14
J gene: TRBJ2-7
CDR3 protein: CATRKGRTSYEQYF
CDR3 DNA: TGTGCCACCAGAAAAGGACGGACATCCTACGAGCAGTACTTC

D gene: .
clone size: .
V gene: TRBV5-5
CDR3 length: 15
J gene: TRBJ2-2
CDR3 protein: CASSHPGDSTGELFF
CDR3 DNA: TGTGCCAGCAGCCACCCGGGAGATTCTACCGGGGAGCTGTTTTTT

D gene: .
clone size: .
V gene: TRBV12-2
CDR3 length: 14
J gene: TRBJ2-3
CDR3 protein: CASRRQGAMDTQYF
CDR3 DNA: TGTGCAAGCCGGCGACAGGGGGCGATGGATACGCAGTATTTT

D gene: TRBD1
clone size: .
V gene: TRBV6-5
CDR3 length: 14
J gene: TRBJ1-4
CDR3 protein: CASTTGQGNEKLFF
CDR3 DNA: TGTGCCAGCACCACGGGACAGGGGAATGAAAAACTGTTTTTT

D gene: TRBD1
clone size: .
V gene: TRBV19
CDR3 length: 15
J gene: TRBJ2-1
CDR3 protein: CASSFGDRGYNEQFF
CDR3 DNA: TGTGCCAGTAGTTTCGGGGACAGGGGTTACAATGAGCAGTTCTTC

D gene: .
clone size: .
V gene: TRBV11-3
CDR3 length: 15
J gene: TRBJ2-7
CDR3 protein: CASSSKTGLTYEQYF
CDR3 DNA: TGTGCCAGCAGCTCGAAAACAGGGCTCACCTACGAGCAGTACTTC

D gene: .
clone size: .
V gene: TRBV28
CDR3 length: 15
J gene: TRBJ1-1
CDR3 protein: CASYAADRLNTEAFF
CDR3 DNA: TGTGCCAGCTACGCCGCCGACAGGCTGAACACTGAAGCTTTCTTT

D gene: .
clone size: .
V gene: TRBV27
CDR3 length: 16
J gene: TRBJ1-1
CDR3 protein: CASSLTQGFGNTEAFF
CDR3 DNA: TGTGCCAGCAGTTTGACACAGGGTTTTGGGAACACTGAAGCTTTCTTT

D gene: TRBD1
clone size: .
V gene: TRBV28
CDR3 length: 18
J gene: TRBJ1-5
CDR3 protein: CASSFRETYRGRNQPQHF
CDR3 DNA: TGTGCCAGCAGTTTCCGCGAGACGTACAGGGGGCGCAATCAGCCCCAGCATTTT

D gene: TRBD1
clone size: .
V gene: TRBV19
CDR3 length: 16
J gene: TRBJ1-5
CDR3 protein: CASSTNNRGQVQPQHF
CDR3 DNA: TGTGCCAGTAGCACTAATAACAGGGGGCAGGTCCAGCCCCAGCATTTT

D gene: .
clone size: .
V gene: TRBV6-4
CDR3 length: 15
J gene: TRBJ2-4
CDR3 protein: CASRTSFGGEGIQYF
CDR3 DNA: TGTGCCAGCAGGACGTCCTTTGGAGGGGAAGGCATTCAGTACTTC

D gene: TRBD2
clone size: .
V gene: TRBV5-1
CDR3 length: 15
J gene: TRBJ2-2
CDR3 protein: CASSLWLAGDGELFF
CDR3 DNA: TGCGCCAGCAGCTTGTGGCTAGCGGGAGACGGGGAGCTGTTTTTT

D gene: TRBD2
clone size: .
V gene: TRBV5-1
CDR3 length: 18
J gene: TRBJ2-7
CDR3 protein: CASSLYGTSGSSVYEQYF
CDR3 DNA: TGCGCCAGCAGCTTGTATGGGACTAGCGGGAGTAGTGTCTACGAGCAGTACTTC

D gene: .
clone size: .
V gene: TRBV6-5
CDR3 length: 14
J gene: TRBJ1-5
CDR3 protein: CASSKGRGAQPQHF
CDR3 DNA: TGTGCCAGCAGCAAAGGACGGGGGGCCCAGCCCCAGCATTTT

D gene: TRBD1
clone size: .
V gene: TRBV9
CDR3 length: 13
J gene: TRBJ2-1
CDR3 protein: CASSPRTGTIRVF
CDR3 DNA: TGTGCCAGCAGCCCGCGGACAGGTACAATCCGGGTCTTC

D gene: TRBD1
clone size: .
V gene: TRBV6-4
CDR3 length: 14
J gene: TRBJ2-1
CDR3 protein: CASSDRGREDEQFF
CDR3 DNA: TGTGCCAGCAGTGACAGGGGGCGAGAAGATGAGCAGTTCTTC

D gene: TRBD2
clone size: .
V gene: TRBV29-1
CDR3 length: 14
J gene: TRBJ2-5
CDR3 protein: CSVGLAGFRETQYF
CDR3 DNA: TGCAGCGTAGGACTAGCGGGCTTTCGGGAGACCCAGTACTTC

D gene: TRBD2
clone size: .
V gene: TRBV7-9
CDR3 length: 17
J gene: TRBJ2-7
CDR3 protein: CASSLALTRESFYEQYF
CDR3 DNA: TGTGCCAGCAGCTTAGCGCTGACGCGGGAGTCTTTCTACGAGCAGTACTTC

D gene: TRBD1
clone size: once
V gene: TRBV11-2
CDR3 length: 16
J gene: TRBJ1-2
CDR3 protein: CASSLGIRGLTYGYTF
CDR3 DNA: TGTGCCAGCAGCTTAGGAATCAGGGGGCTTACCTATGGCTACACCTTC

D gene: TRBD1
clone size: .
V gene: TRBV27
CDR3 length: 15
J gene: TRBJ2-2
CDR3 protein: CASSTGTGGTGELFF
CDR3 DNA: TGTGCCAGCAGCACCGGGACAGGGGGCACCGGGGAGCTGTTTTTT

D gene: TRBD2
clone size: .
V gene: TRBV6-1
CDR3 length: 15
J gene: TRBJ2-3
CDR3 protein: CASNGLAGTTDTQYF
CDR3 DNA: TGTGCCAGCAACGGACTAGCGGGGACCACAGATACGCAGTATTTT

D gene: TRBD2
clone size: .
V gene: TRBV28
CDR3 length: 17
J gene: TRBJ2-1
CDR3 protein: CASSLPPGGGVHNEQFF
CDR3 DNA: TGTGCCAGCAGTTTACCCCCGGGGGGAGGGGTCCACAATGAGCAGTTCTTC

D gene: TRBD1
clone size: few
V gene: TRBV5-1
CDR3 length: 15
J gene: TRBJ1-2
CDR3 protein: CASSLRGTGARGYTF
CDR3 DNA: TGCGCCAGCAGCTTGAGAGGGACAGGGGCGCGTGGCTACACCTTC

D gene: TRBD1
clone size: .
V gene: TRBV27
CDR3 length: 17
J gene: TRBJ2-7
CDR3 protein: CASSFVTSGTGSYEQYF
CDR3 DNA: TGTGCCAGCAGTTTCGTTACCTCCGGGACAGGCTCCTACGAGCAGTACTTC

D gene: .
clone size: few
V gene: TRBV30
CDR3 length: 13
J gene: TRBJ1-5
CDR3 protein: CAWSVQGIQPQHF
CDR3 DNA: TGTGCCTGGAGTGTCCAGGGGATTCAGCCCCAGCATTTT

D gene: TRBD1
clone size: .
V gene: TRBV29-1
CDR3 length: 13
J gene: TRBJ2-7
CDR3 protein: CSGIPQGAYEQYF
CDR3 DNA: TGCAGCGGGATACCTCAGGGGGCCTACGAGCAGTACTTC

D gene: TRBD1
clone size: .
V gene: TRBV30
CDR3 length: 13
J gene: TRBJ2-5
CDR3 protein: CAWSKGAQETQYF
CDR3 DNA: TGTGCCTGGAGTAAGGGGGCCCAAGAGACCCAGTACTTC

D gene: TRBD1
clone size: .
V gene: TRBV2
CDR3 length: 14
J gene: TRBJ2-7
CDR3 protein: CARAGTGGSGEQYF
CDR3 DNA: TGTGCCAGAGCCGGGACAGGGGGCTCGGGGGAGCAGTACTTC

D gene: .
clone size: once
V gene: TRBV7-9
CDR3 length: 13
J gene: TRBJ1-1
CDR3 protein: CASRTTLNTEAFF
CDR3 DNA: TGTGCCAGCCGCACAACGTTGAACACTGAAGCTTTCTTT

D gene: TRBD1
clone size: .
V gene: TRBV7-2
CDR3 length: 15
J gene: TRBJ2-7
CDR3 protein: CASTRGPGQIYEQYF
CDR3 DNA: TGTGCCAGCACTAGGGGTCCGGGACAGATATACGAGCAGTACTTC

D gene: TRBD1
clone size: .
V gene: TRBV19
CDR3 length: 14
J gene: TRBJ1-5
CDR3 protein: CASRGQYSNQPQHF
CDR3 DNA: TGTGCCAGTAGGGGACAGTACAGCAATCAGCCCCAGCATTTT

D gene: TRBD1
clone size: .
V gene: TRBV6-1
CDR3 length: 16
J gene: TRBJ2-6
CDR3 protein: CASSEQGARGANVLTF
CDR3 DNA: TGTGCCAGCAGTGAACAGGGGGCGAGGGGGGCCAACGTCCTGACTTTC

D gene: TRBD1
clone size: .
V gene: TRBV5-8
CDR3 length: 17
J gene: TRBJ2-1
CDR3 protein: CASSLEGYRGSYNEQFF
CDR3 DNA: TGTGCCAGCAGCTTGGAGGGGTACAGGGGCTCCTACAATGAGCAGTTCTTC

D gene: .
clone size: .
V gene: TRBV6-5
CDR3 length: 14
J gene: TRBJ2-5
CDR3 protein: CASSYSISRETQYF
CDR3 DNA: TGTGCCAGCAGTTACTCTATAAGCCGGGAGACCCAGTACTTC

D gene: TRBD2
clone size: .
V gene: TRBV7-9
CDR3 length: 18
J gene: TRBJ2-1
CDR3 protein: CASSLPYRLAGVRNEQFF
CDR3 DNA: TGTGCCAGCAGCTTACCCTACAGACTAGCGGGAGTTAGGAATGAGCAGTTCTTC

D gene: TRBD2
clone size: .
V gene: TRBV11-2
CDR3 length: 18
J gene: TRBJ2-1
CDR3 protein: CASSSTGIWTSVYNEQFF
CDR3 DNA: TGTGCCAGCAGCTCAACCGGAATCTGGACTAGCGTTTACAATGAGCAGTTCTTC

D gene: TRBD1
clone size: .
V gene: TRBV2
CDR3 length: 21
J gene: TRBJ2-7
CDR3 protein: CASTGVGSGQGATASHYEQYF
CDR3 DNA: TGTGCCAGCACGGGTGTTGGCTCTGGACAGGGGGCGACTGCCTCTCACTACGAGCAGTACTTC

D gene: .
clone size: .
V gene: TRBV4-1
CDR3 length: 16
J gene: TRBJ1-4
CDR3 protein: CASSPSSGILVEKLFF
CDR3 DNA: TGCGCCAGCAGCCCCTCCTCCGGGATATTGGTCGAAAAACTGTTTTTT

D gene: TRBD2
clone size: .
V gene: TRBV5-1
CDR3 length: 14
J gene: TRBJ2-5
CDR3 protein: CASGISGSGETQYF
CDR3 DNA: TGCGCCAGCGGGATTAGCGGGAGCGGGGAGACCCAGTACTTC

D gene: TRBD1
clone size: .
V gene: TRBV5-1
CDR3 length: 13
J gene: TRBJ1-2
CDR3 protein: CASSPQGDYGYTF
CDR3 DNA: TGCGCCAGCAGCCCGCAGGGGGATTATGGCTACACCTTC

D gene: TRBD1
clone size: .
V gene: TRBV2
CDR3 length: 18
J gene: TRBJ1-3
CDR3 protein: CASSEAPGQGSGRNTIYF
CDR3 DNA: TGTGCCAGCAGTGAAGCTCCGGGACAGGGCAGTGGGAGAAACACCATATATTTT